This TCR beta chain was identified in a study of PD-L1 blockade in urothelial cancer. General observations from the study: Durable-benefit patients showed greater tumor-associated blood clone expansion at 3 weeks.

TCRdb's copy holds only in-frame clones and misses some; the assay was immunoSEQ multiplex PCR. The data contain about 91,000 clones, 83% of them seen just once; the ten biggest clones take up over 7.5%. A remark on this clone: Its antigen is undetermined.

Specified time point: peripheral blood 6 weeks after treatment start. Patients suffered from locally advanced or metastatic urothelial carcinoma. J lost 5 bases, V lost 3 bases, and 3 bases had no gene match. This CDR3 has 14 amino acids. Looked up from germline, CDR1 is KGHSH and CDR2 is LQKENI. The receptor's source is a man between 65 and 85 years old with urothelial cancer. The source was PBMCs, collected around atezolizumab (anti-PD-L1) treatment. The V call is TRBV18, the J call TRBJ2-1; 8 positions match TRBD1. The CDR3: CASSPRTGNNEQFF. The CDR3 DNA follows: TGTGCCAGCTCACCCAGGACAGGGAACAATGAGCAGTTCTTC.